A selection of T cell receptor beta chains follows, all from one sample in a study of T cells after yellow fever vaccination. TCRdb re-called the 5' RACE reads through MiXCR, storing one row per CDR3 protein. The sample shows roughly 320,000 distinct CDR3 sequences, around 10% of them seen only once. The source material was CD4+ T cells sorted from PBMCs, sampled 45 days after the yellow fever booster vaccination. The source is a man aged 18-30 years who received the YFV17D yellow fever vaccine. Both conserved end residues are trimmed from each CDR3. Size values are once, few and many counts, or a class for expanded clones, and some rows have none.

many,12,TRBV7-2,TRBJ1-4,ASSRIQQGEKLF
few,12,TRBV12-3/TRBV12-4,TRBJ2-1,ASRGGASYNEQF
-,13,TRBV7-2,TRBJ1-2,ASSFQGAGSYGYT
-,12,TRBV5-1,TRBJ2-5,ASSLQGRTETQY
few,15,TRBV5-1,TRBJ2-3,ASSLVQGGKFTDTQY
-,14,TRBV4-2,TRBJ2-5,ASSQDQRGGWETQY
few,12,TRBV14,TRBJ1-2,ASSQVARQYGYT
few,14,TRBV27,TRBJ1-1,ASSHQGGRMNTEAF
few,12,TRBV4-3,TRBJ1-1,ASSRAIRDTEAF
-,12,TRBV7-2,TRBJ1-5,ASSLVQGSQPQH
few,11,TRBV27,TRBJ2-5,ASSLTGHETQY